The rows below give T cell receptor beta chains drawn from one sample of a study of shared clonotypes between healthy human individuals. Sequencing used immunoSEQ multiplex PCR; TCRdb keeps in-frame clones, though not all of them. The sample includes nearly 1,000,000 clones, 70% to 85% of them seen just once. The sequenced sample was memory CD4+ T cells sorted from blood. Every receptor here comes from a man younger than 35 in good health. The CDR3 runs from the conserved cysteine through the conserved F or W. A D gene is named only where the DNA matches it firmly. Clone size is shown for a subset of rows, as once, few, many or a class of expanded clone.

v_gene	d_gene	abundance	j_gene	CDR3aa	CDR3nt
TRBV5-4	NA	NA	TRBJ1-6	CASSLAGGVGSPLHF	TGTGCCAGCAGCTTGGCTGGCGGGGTAGGGTCACCCCTCCACTTT
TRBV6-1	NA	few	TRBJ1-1	CASSEGDRYAEAFF	TGTGCCAGCAGTGAAGGGGATCGGTACGCTGAAGCTTTCTTT
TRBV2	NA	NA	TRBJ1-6	CASTRVYTLHF	TGTGCCAGCACCAGGGTCTATACCCTCCACTTT
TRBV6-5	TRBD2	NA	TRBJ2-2	CATSSGTRGGELFF	TGTGCCACCTCTAGCGGGACCAGGGGCGGGGAGCTGTTTTTT
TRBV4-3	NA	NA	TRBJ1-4	CASSQDMTVEGKLFF	TGCGCCAGCAGCCAAGATATGACGGTGGAAGGAAAACTGTTTTTT
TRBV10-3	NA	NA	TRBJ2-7	CAISESGGPSYEQYF	TGTGCCATCAGTGAGTCGGGCGGTCCCTCATACGAGCAGTACTTC
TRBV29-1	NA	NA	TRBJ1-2	CSVEQNYGYTF	TGCAGCGTTGAACAGAACTATGGCTACACCTTC
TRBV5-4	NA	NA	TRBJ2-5	CASSLPGAQETQYF	TGTGCCAGCAGCTTACCGGGGGCCCAGGAGACCCAGTACTTC
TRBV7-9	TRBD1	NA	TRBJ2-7	CASTSNRGQSEQYF	TGTGCCAGCACCTCCAACAGGGGGCAGAGCGAGCAGTACTTC
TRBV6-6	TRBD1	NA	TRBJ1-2	CASSRDSNYGYTF	TGTGCCAGCAGCCGGGACAGTAACTATGGCTACACCTTC
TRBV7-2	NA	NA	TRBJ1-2	CASSFSGWARGYTF	TGTGCCAGCAGCTTTTCTGGGTGGGCTCGGGGCTACACCTTC
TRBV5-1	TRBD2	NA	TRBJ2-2	CASSLMTSGATGELFF	TGCGCCAGCAGCTTGATGACTAGCGGGGCCACCGGGGAGCTGTTTTTT